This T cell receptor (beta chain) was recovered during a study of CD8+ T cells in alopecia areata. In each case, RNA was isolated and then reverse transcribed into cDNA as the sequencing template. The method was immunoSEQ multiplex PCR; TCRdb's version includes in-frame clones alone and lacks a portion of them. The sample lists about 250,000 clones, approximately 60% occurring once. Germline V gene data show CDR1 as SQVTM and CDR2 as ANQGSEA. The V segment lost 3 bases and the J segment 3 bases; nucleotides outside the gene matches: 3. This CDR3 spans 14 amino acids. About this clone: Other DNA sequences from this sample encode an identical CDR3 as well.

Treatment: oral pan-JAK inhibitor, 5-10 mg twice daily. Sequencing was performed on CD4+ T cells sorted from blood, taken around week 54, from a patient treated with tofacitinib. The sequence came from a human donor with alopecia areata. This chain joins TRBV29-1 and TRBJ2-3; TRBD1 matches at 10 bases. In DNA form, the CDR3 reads TGCAGCGTTGAGGGGGGACAGGGGACAGATACGCAGTATTTT. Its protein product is CSVEGGQGTDTQYF.